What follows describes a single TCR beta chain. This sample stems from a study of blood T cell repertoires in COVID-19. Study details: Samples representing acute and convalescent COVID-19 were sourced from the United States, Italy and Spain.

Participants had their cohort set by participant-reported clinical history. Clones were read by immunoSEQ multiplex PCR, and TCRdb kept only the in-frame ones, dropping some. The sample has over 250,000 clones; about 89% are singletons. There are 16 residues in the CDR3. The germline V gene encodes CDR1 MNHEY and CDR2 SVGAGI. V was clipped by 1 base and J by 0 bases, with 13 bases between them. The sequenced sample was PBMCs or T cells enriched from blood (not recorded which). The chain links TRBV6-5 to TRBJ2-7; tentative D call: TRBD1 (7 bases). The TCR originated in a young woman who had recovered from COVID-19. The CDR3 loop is CASSYLSGDSSYEQYF. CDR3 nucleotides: TGTGCCAGCAGTTACTTATCGGGGGACAGCTCCTACGAGCAGTACTTC.